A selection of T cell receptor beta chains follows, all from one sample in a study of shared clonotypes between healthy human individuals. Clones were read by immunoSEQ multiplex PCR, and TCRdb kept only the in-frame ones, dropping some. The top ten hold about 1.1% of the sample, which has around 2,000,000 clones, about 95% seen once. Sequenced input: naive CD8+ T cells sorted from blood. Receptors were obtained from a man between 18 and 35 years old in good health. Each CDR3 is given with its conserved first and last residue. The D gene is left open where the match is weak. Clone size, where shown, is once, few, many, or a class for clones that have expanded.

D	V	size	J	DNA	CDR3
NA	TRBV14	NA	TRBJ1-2	TGTGCCAGCAGCCAAGATCGGCGTTATGGCTACACCTTC	CASSQDRRYGYTF
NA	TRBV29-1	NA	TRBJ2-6	TGCAGCGTGGCAGGGGAAAGCTCTGGGGCCAACGTCCTGACTTTC	CSVAGESSGANVLTF
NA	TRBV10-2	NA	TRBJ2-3	TGCGCCAGCAGTGAAGTCAGGGACACGCAGTATTTT	CASSEVRDTQYF
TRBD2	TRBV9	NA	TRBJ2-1	TGTGCCAGCAGCGTCAAACTAGCGGGAGGGCCCGATGAGCAGTTCTTC	CASSVKLAGGPDEQFF
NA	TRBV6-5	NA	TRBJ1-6	TGTGCCAGCAGTTATCAGCAAATAAATTCACCCCTCCACTTT	CASSYQQINSPLHF
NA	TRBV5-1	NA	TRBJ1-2	TGCGCCAGCAGCTTGGGAGCGACGGTCTATGGCTACACCTTC	CASSLGATVYGYTF
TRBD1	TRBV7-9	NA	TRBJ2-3	TGTGCCAGCAGCTCATCGACAGGGCTAACAGATACGCAGTATTTT	CASSSSTGLTDTQYF
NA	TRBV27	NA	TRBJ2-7	TGTGCCAGCAGTCCTTCCGGGGTTTCCTACGAGCAGTACTTC	CASSPSGVSYEQYF
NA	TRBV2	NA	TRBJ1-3	TGTGCCAGCAGTGAATCCCAGGGTTTGGCTGGAAACACCATATATTTT	CASSESQGLAGNTIYF
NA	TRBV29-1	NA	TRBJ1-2	TGCAGCGTTGATGAGGGGGAGGGCTATGGCTACACCTTC	CSVDEGEGYGYTF
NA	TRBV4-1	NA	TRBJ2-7	TGCGCCAGCAGCCAGAACGTAGGCTCCTACGAGCAGTACTTC	CASSQNVGSYEQYF
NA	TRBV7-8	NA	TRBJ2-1	TGTGCCAGCAGCGGACTGGACTTGGGCTCCTACAATGAGCAGTTCTTC	CASSGLDLGSYNEQFF
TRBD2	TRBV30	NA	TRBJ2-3	TGTGCCTGGAGTGCTCCGGGAGGGGCGACGTGGGATACGCAGTATTTT	CAWSAPGGATWDTQYF
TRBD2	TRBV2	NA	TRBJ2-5	TGTGCTCAGAGCGGGATTAGGGAGACCCAGTACTTC	CAQSGIRETQYF
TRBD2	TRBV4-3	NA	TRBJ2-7	TGCGCCAGCAGCCTTCACCCCGGGGGGGACTACGAGCAGTACTTC	CASSLHPGGDYEQYF
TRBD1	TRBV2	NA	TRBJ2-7	TGTGCCAGCAGCCGAATCGAACCGGACAGGGGGCTAAGCTCCTACGAGCAGTACTTC	CASSRIEPDRGLSSYEQYF
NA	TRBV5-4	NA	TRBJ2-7	TGTGCCAGCAGCTTGGGGGACCACTTATACGAGCAGTACTTC	CASSLGDHLYEQYF
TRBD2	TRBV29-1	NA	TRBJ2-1	TGCAGCGCTCCAACTAGCGGGAAGTGGGGTGAGCAGTTCTTC	CSAPTSGKWGEQFF
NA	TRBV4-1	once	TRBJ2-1	TGCGCCAGCAGCCAAGAACGAACATTTGCCAGCAATGAGCAGTTCTTC	CASSQERTFASNEQFF
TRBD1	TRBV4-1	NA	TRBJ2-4	TGCGCCAGCAGCCTTAGGGGACAGCGTGAAAACATTCAGTACTTC	CASSLRGQRENIQYF
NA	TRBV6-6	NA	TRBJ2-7	TGTGCCAGCAGTGATCTGGGAGAGTCCTACGAGCAGTACTTC	CASSDLGESYEQYF
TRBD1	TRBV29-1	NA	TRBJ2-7	TGCAGCGTCGGGACAGGGGAAGAGCAGTACTTC	CSVGTGEEQYF
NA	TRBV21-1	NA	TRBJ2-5	TGTGCCAGCAGCGACACCAAGGTTCGAGAGACCCAGTACTTC	CASSDTKVRETQYF
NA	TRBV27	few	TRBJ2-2	TGTGCCAGCAGTGCAGGGGTTGGAACCGGGGAGCTGTTTTTT	CASSAGVGTGELFF
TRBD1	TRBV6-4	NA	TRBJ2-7	TGTGCCAGCAGTGTAAGGACAGGCTACGAGCAGTACTTC	CASSVRTGYEQYF
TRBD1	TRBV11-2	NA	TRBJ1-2	TGTGCCAGCAGCCAGTTGACAGGGCACTATGGCTACACCTTC	CASSQLTGHYGYTF
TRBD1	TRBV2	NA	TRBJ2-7	TGTGCCATCCTCCGACAGGGGGAGTACTTC	CAILRQGEYF
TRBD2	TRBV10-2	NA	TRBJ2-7	TGCGCCCTCAGCGGGGGACTAACCTACGAGCAGTACTTC	CALSGGLTYEQYF
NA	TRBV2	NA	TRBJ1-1	TGTGCCAGCAGTGAATTTGGGACTGAAGCTTTCTTT	CASSEFGTEAFF
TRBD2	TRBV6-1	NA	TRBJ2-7	TGTGCCAGCAGTGAAGGGCGGGGGGGCTACGAGCAGTACTTC	CASSEGRGGYEQYF
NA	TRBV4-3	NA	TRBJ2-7	TGCGCCAGCAGCCAAGGAACAGGGACGGCATACGAGCAGTACTTC	CASSQGTGTAYEQYF
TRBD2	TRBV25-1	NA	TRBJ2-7	TGTGCCAGCAGTTGGGCTAGCGGCGGCGAGCAGTACTTC	CASSWASGGEQYF
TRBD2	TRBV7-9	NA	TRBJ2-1	TGTGCCAGCAGCTTAGGGGCGGGAGACTATGAGCAGTTCTTC	CASSLGAGDYEQFF
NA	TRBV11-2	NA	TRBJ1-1	TGTGCCAGCAGCCCCCCCGGCGCTGAAGCTTTCTTT	CASSPPGAEAFF
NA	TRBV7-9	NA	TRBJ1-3	TGTGCCAGCAGCATAACCGAACCCGGAAACACCATATATTTT	CASSITEPGNTIYF
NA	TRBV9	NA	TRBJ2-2	TGTGCCAGCAGCGTACCCGGGACGGCGAACACCGGGGAGCTGTTTTTT	CASSVPGTANTGELFF
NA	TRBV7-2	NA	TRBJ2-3	TGTGCCAGCAGCTGGGGGGCGGGGCTCACAGATACGCAGTATTTT	CASSWGAGLTDTQYF
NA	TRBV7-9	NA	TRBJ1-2	TGTGCCAGCAGCAACCCTTACGGGGGGAATGGCTACACCTTC	CASSNPYGGNGYTF
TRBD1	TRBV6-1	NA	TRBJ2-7	TGTGCCAGCAGTTTCCGACAGGGCTACGAGCAGTACTTC	CASSFRQGYEQYF
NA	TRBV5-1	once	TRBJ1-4	TGCGCCAGCAGCTTGGCCGAGACGAAGGTCCTCGAAAAACTGTTTTTT	CASSLAETKVLEKLFF
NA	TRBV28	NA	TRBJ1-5	TGTGCCAGCAGTTTAAGGCACCCCAATCAGCCCCAGCATTTT	CASSLRHPNQPQHF
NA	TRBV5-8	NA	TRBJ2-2	TGTGCCAGTGCGTCAGGGAGCGAAGCCGGGGAGCTGTTTTTT	CASASGSEAGELFF
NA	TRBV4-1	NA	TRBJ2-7	TGCGCCAGCAGCCAAGATAGGGCGGGGAGCTCCTACGAGCAGTACTTC	CASSQDRAGSSYEQYF
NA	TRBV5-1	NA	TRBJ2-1	TGCGCCAGCAGCCCAGAGATTAATGAGCAGTTCTTC	CASSPEINEQFF
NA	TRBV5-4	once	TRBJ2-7	TGTGCCAGCAGCTTGTACGCAGGGAACTACGAGCAGTACTTC	CASSLYAGNYEQYF
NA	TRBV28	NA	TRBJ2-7	TGTGCCATCACGCCCGCAATGGGATCCTACGAGCAGTACTTC	CAITPAMGSYEQYF
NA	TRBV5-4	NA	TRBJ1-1	TGTGCCAGCTACGTGGATTTCACTGAAGCTTTCTTT	CASYVDFTEAFF
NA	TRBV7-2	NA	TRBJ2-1	TGTGCCAGCAGCATAGGACTAACAGGTTACTCCTACAATGAGCAGTTCTTC	CASSIGLTGYSYNEQFF
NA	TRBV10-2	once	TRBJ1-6	TGCGCCAGCAGTGACGAATGGATAGAATCACCCCTCCACTTT	CASSDEWIESPLHF
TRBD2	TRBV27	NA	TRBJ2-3	TGTGCCAGCACTCGATGGGCGGGGGGCGGAGATACGCAGTATTTT	CASTRWAGGGDTQYF
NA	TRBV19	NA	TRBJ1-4	TGTGCCAGTAGTCTCAGTATCCCTGGGGCAACTAATGAAAAACTGTTTTTT	CASSLSIPGATNEKLFF
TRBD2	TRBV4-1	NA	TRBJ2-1	TGCGCCAGCAGCCCGCGGGGGGGCCAACCCAATGAGCAGTTCTTC	CASSPRGGQPNEQFF
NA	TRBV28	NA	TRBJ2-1	TGTGCCAGCAGTTACAGGGGACTCAGGGACGGTGAGCAGTTCTTC	CASSYRGLRDGEQFF
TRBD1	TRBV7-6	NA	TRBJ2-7	TGTGCCAGCAGCTTAGAGGGACAGGGGATAGGAGCGGGAGTTGTCTACGAGCAGTACTTC	CASSLEGQGIGAGVVYEQYF
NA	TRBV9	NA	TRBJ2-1	TGTGCCAGCAGCGTAGATAGCTCGACTTTATATGAGCAGTTCTTC	CASSVDSSTLYEQFF
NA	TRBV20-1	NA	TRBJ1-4	TGCAGTGCTAGCAATGAAAAACTGTTTTTT	CSASNEKLFF
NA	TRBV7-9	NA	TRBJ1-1	TGTGCCAGCAGCGCGACAGTGGAGGGGGCTGAAGCTTTCTTT	CASSATVEGAEAFF
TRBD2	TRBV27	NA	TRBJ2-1	TGTGCCAGCAGTTTATATCAGCTAGCGGGAGGGGACAATGAGCAGTTCTTC	CASSLYQLAGGDNEQFF
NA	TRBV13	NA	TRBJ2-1	TGTGCCAGCAGCTTCCCCTCTAGCAATGAGCAGTTCTTC	CASSFPSSNEQFF
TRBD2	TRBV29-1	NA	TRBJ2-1	TGCAGCGCCTTAGCGGGGGGCCTCTCCTACAATGAGCAGTTCTTC	CSALAGGLSYNEQFF